The text below deals with one T cell receptor beta chain. The study pulled out CD4+ and CD8+ cells with positive magnetic bead selection and then checked their purity by flow cytometry. This specimen comes from a study of somatic mutations in cytotoxic T cells in rheumatoid arthritis. Overall study context: It was right after diagnosis, before any treatment, that patient blood (about 31 ml EDTA) was drawn.

The method was immunoSEQ multiplex PCR; TCRdb's version includes in-frame clones alone and lacks a portion of them. The data contain under 15,000 clones, about 77% of them seen just once; the ten biggest clones take up about 22%. V shed 7 bases and J shed 0 bases, with 9 bases lying between them. Germline V lookup: CDR1 SEHNR, CDR2 FQNEAQ (reference sequence). The CDR3 is made up of 14 amino acids. The origin of this receptor is an adult with rheumatoid arthritis. The specimen sequenced was CD8+ T cells sorted from blood. The chain employs TRBV7-9 and TRBJ2-2, with unresolved D. The CDR3 protein is CASTPPANTGELFF. In DNA form, the CDR3 reads TGTGCCAGCACCCCCCCGGCGAACACCGGGGAGCTGTTTTTT. The variable domain in full, completed from reference TRBV7-9 and TRBJ2-2, reads DTGVSQNPRHKITKRGQNVTFRCDPISEHNRLYWYRQTLGQGPEFLTYFQNEAQLEKSRLLSDRFSAERPKGSFSTLEIQRTEQGDSAMYLCASTPPANTGELFFGEGSRLTVL.